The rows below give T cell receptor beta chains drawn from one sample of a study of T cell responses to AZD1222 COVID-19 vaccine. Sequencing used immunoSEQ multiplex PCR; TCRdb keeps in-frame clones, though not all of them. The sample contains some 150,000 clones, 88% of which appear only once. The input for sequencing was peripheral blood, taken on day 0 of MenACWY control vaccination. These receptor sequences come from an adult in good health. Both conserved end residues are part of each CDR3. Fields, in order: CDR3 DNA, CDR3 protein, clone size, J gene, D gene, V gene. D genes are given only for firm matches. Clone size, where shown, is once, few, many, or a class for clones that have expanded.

cdr3_nt: TGTGCCAGTAGTATAATGAGTAAAGGGGGCAATCAGCCCCAGCATTTT
cdr3_aa: CASSIMSKGGNQPQHF
clone_size: -
j_call: TRBJ1-5
d_call: -
v_call: TRBV19

cdr3_nt: TGTGCCAGCTCACCACTTGGAGGGGGGGACAATCAGCCCCAGCATTTT
cdr3_aa: CASSPLGGGDNQPQHF
clone_size: -
j_call: TRBJ1-5
d_call: -
v_call: TRBV18

cdr3_nt: TGTGCCAGCAGCTTCGGTGAGGGTGCAACTAATGAAAAACTGTTTTTT
cdr3_aa: CASSFGEGATNEKLFF
clone_size: -
j_call: TRBJ1-4
d_call: -
v_call: TRBV5-4

cdr3_nt: TGTGCCAGCAGCTCGACTAGCGGGAGGTTAAATGAGCAGTTCTTC
cdr3_aa: CASSSTSGRLNEQFF
clone_size: -
j_call: TRBJ2-1
d_call: TRBD2
v_call: TRBV11-3

cdr3_nt: TGTGCCAGTAGTATATCCAGATCTGGCTACACCTTC
cdr3_aa: CASSISRSGYTF
clone_size: -
j_call: TRBJ1-2
d_call: -
v_call: TRBV19

cdr3_nt: TGTGCCAGCAGGCATAATTGGGGTCAGGGCAATCAGCCCCAGCATTTT
cdr3_aa: CASRHNWGQGNQPQHF
clone_size: -
j_call: TRBJ1-5
d_call: -
v_call: TRBV5-8

cdr3_nt: TGTGCCAGCAGCCCCCCGAGACTGCCTGGGACTAGCCGGTGGAACGAGCAGTACTTC
cdr3_aa: CASSPPRLPGTSRWNEQYF
clone_size: -
j_call: TRBJ2-7
d_call: TRBD2
v_call: TRBV7-2

cdr3_nt: TGTGCCTGGAGTGTATTGGACAGGGATAATTCACCCCTCCACTTT
cdr3_aa: CAWSVLDRDNSPLHF
clone_size: few
j_call: TRBJ1-6
d_call: TRBD1
v_call: TRBV30

cdr3_nt: TGTGCCAGCAGCCCCAACCCGACAGCGAACACTGAAGCTTTCTTT
cdr3_aa: CASSPNPTANTEAFF
clone_size: -
j_call: TRBJ1-1
d_call: -
v_call: TRBV5-4

cdr3_nt: TGTGCCAGCTCACCCTCCGAGATGACAGATACGCAGTATTTT
cdr3_aa: CASSPSEMTDTQYF
clone_size: -
j_call: TRBJ2-3
d_call: -
v_call: TRBV18

cdr3_nt: TGTGCCAGCAGCGACGACAGGGACGGGAACACTGAAGCTTTCTTT
cdr3_aa: CASSDDRDGNTEAFF
clone_size: -
j_call: TRBJ1-1
d_call: TRBD1
v_call: TRBV9

cdr3_nt: TGTGCCTGGACAACCGGGGACACCTATGGCTACACCTTC
cdr3_aa: CAWTTGDTYGYTF
clone_size: -
j_call: TRBJ1-2
d_call: -
v_call: TRBV30

cdr3_nt: TGTGCCACCATCGCCGGGACAGGGGGTGGTGAGCAGTTCTTC
cdr3_aa: CATIAGTGGGEQFF
clone_size: -
j_call: TRBJ2-1
d_call: TRBD1
v_call: TRBV15

cdr3_nt: TGTGCCAGCAGCCAGGGCTCGGGGTTGTACAATCAGCCCCAGCATTTT
cdr3_aa: CASSQGSGLYNQPQHF
clone_size: -
j_call: TRBJ1-5
d_call: -
v_call: TRBV5-6

cdr3_nt: TGTGCCAGCAGCTTGAGCACGGGGGGGTACAATGAGCAGTTCTTC
cdr3_aa: CASSLSTGGYNEQFF
clone_size: -
j_call: TRBJ2-1
d_call: TRBD2
v_call: TRBV5-4

cdr3_nt: TGTGCCAGCAGTCGACTAGCGGAAACCTACGAGCAGTACTTC
cdr3_aa: CASSRLAETYEQYF
clone_size: -
j_call: TRBJ2-7
d_call: TRBD2
v_call: TRBV6-5

cdr3_nt: TGCGCCAGCAGTCAACCGGGACTAGCGGAGAGCACAGATACGCAGTATTTT
cdr3_aa: CASSQPGLAESTDTQYF
clone_size: once
j_call: TRBJ2-3
d_call: TRBD2
v_call: TRBV23-1

cdr3_nt: TGTGCCAGCAGTTACTCCGGGACAGAAGAACACACTGAAGCTTTCTTT
cdr3_aa: CASSYSGTEEHTEAFF
clone_size: -
j_call: TRBJ1-1
d_call: TRBD1
v_call: TRBV6-2/TRBV6-3

cdr3_nt: TGTGCCAGCAGCTCAGGGACTAGCGGGGGGAACCCCGAGACCCAGTACTTC
cdr3_aa: CASSSGTSGGNPETQYF
clone_size: -
j_call: TRBJ2-5
d_call: TRBD2
v_call: TRBV7-9

cdr3_nt: TGTGCCAGCAGCCAAGGGTCTCTAAGAGTGAACACTGAAGCTTTCTTT
cdr3_aa: CASSQGSLRVNTEAFF
clone_size: -
j_call: TRBJ1-1
d_call: -
v_call: TRBV3-1/TRBV3-2

cdr3_nt: TGTGCCAGCAGCCCCCCCGAATCTATTGGTGAGCAGTTCTTC
cdr3_aa: CASSPPESIGEQFF
clone_size: once
j_call: TRBJ2-1
d_call: -
v_call: TRBV7-9

cdr3_nt: TGTGCCAGCAGCCCCTTTAACTATGGCTACACCTTC
cdr3_aa: CASSPFNYGYTF
clone_size: -
j_call: TRBJ1-2
d_call: -
v_call: TRBV6-5

cdr3_nt: TGTGCCAGCAGCTCTACAGACAGATACTCACCCCTCCACTTT
cdr3_aa: CASSSTDRYSPLHF
clone_size: once
j_call: TRBJ1-6
d_call: -
v_call: TRBV11-2

cdr3_nt: TGTGCCAGCACCCCTGGGGGTAAGGCTGGAAACACCATATATTTT
cdr3_aa: CASTPGGKAGNTIYF
clone_size: -
j_call: TRBJ1-3
d_call: -
v_call: TRBV28

cdr3_nt: TGTGCCAGCAGTGAAGCCGGACTAGCGATCGGTACGCAGTATTTT
cdr3_aa: CASSEAGLAIGTQYF
clone_size: -
j_call: TRBJ2-3
d_call: TRBD2
v_call: TRBV6-1

cdr3_nt: TGTGCCAGCAGCTTGTGGGGGGAAGGAAAGCCCCAGCATTTT
cdr3_aa: CASSLWGEGKPQHF
clone_size: -
j_call: TRBJ1-5
d_call: -
v_call: TRBV5-6

cdr3_nt: TGTGCCAGCAGCTTAGGAGGCTGGGGACAGAGCTCTGGGGCCAACGTCCTGACTTTC
cdr3_aa: CASSLGGWGQSSGANVLTF
clone_size: -
j_call: TRBJ2-6
d_call: TRBD1
v_call: TRBV11-3

cdr3_nt: TGCGCCAGCAGGGACTTAGGGGGCACTGAAGCTTTCTTT
cdr3_aa: CASRDLGGTEAFF
clone_size: -
j_call: TRBJ1-1
d_call: -
v_call: TRBV5-1

cdr3_nt: TGTGCCAGCAGTTGGGGCCGCTCCAACGAGCAGTACTTC
cdr3_aa: CASSWGRSNEQYF
clone_size: few
j_call: TRBJ2-7
d_call: -
v_call: TRBV6-5

cdr3_nt: TGTGCCAGCAGCCAAGCTGGGACAGGCCTCGGTGGCTACACCTTC
cdr3_aa: CASSQAGTGLGGYTF
clone_size: -
j_call: TRBJ1-2
d_call: TRBD1
v_call: TRBV3-1/TRBV3-2

cdr3_nt: TGCGCCAGCAGCCAAGATATAGGGCGGAGCTATGGCTACACCTTC
cdr3_aa: CASSQDIGRSYGYTF
clone_size: -
j_call: TRBJ1-2
d_call: -
v_call: TRBV4-3

cdr3_nt: TGTGCCAGCAGCTTAGCGCGGGGAGGGGTGTATGGCTACACCTTC
cdr3_aa: CASSLARGGVYGYTF
clone_size: -
j_call: TRBJ1-2
d_call: -
v_call: TRBV7-6

cdr3_nt: TGTGCCAGCTCACCATTGGGTCCAACTAATGAAAAACTGTTTTTT
cdr3_aa: CASSPLGPTNEKLFF
clone_size: -
j_call: TRBJ1-4
d_call: -
v_call: TRBV18

cdr3_nt: TGCAGCGTCGTGGGACAGGGAGGGGTCCGCGGGGAGCTGTTTTTT
cdr3_aa: CSVVGQGGVRGELFF
clone_size: -
j_call: TRBJ2-2
d_call: TRBD1
v_call: TRBV29-1

cdr3_nt: TGTGCCAGCAGCTCCCGGGCGAACACTGAAGCTTTCTTT
cdr3_aa: CASSSRANTEAFF
clone_size: -
j_call: TRBJ1-1
d_call: -
v_call: TRBV7-2

cdr3_nt: TGTGCCAGTAGTATCGACAGGGTTAGGACCGGGGAGCTGTTTTTT
cdr3_aa: CASSIDRVRTGELFF
clone_size: -
j_call: TRBJ2-2
d_call: TRBD1
v_call: TRBV19

cdr3_nt: TGTGCCAGCAGCCAAGGTCAGGACCAAGCCTACGAGCAGTACTTC
cdr3_aa: CASSQGQDQAYEQYF
clone_size: -
j_call: TRBJ2-7
d_call: -
v_call: TRBV4-2

cdr3_nt: TGTGCCACCAGCAGAGATGGAGGGATCCAGGGGAAGACCCAGTACTTC
cdr3_aa: CATSRDGGIQGKTQYF
clone_size: -
j_call: TRBJ2-5
d_call: -
v_call: TRBV15

cdr3_nt: TGTGCCAGCAGCCTATCCGGGGCCAAAAACATTCAGTACTTC
cdr3_aa: CASSLSGAKNIQYF
clone_size: -
j_call: TRBJ2-4
d_call: -
v_call: TRBV7-9

cdr3_nt: TGCGCCAGCAGCCAAGATTCGTCGAGCGGGAGGGTCCACGAGCAGTACTTC
cdr3_aa: CASSQDSSSGRVHEQYF
clone_size: -
j_call: TRBJ2-7
d_call: TRBD2
v_call: TRBV4-1

cdr3_nt: TGTGCCAGCAGCTCAATCCGGTTCGAGGATGGCTACACCTTC
cdr3_aa: CASSSIRFEDGYTF
clone_size: -
j_call: TRBJ1-2
d_call: -
v_call: TRBV5-4

cdr3_nt: TGTGCCAGCAGCCCCCAGTCCGGGGGTATAGGAGCAGATACGCAGTATTTT
cdr3_aa: CASSPQSGGIGADTQYF
clone_size: -
j_call: TRBJ2-3
d_call: -
v_call: TRBV11-3

cdr3_nt: TGTGCCAGCTCATCGGGACAGGGGGATAATTCACCCCTCCACTTT
cdr3_aa: CASSSGQGDNSPLHF
clone_size: once
j_call: TRBJ1-6
d_call: TRBD1
v_call: TRBV18

cdr3_nt: TGTGCCAGCAGTTATTATCCAGGACTAAACACTGAAGCTTTCTTT
cdr3_aa: CASSYYPGLNTEAFF
clone_size: -
j_call: TRBJ1-1
d_call: -
v_call: TRBV27

cdr3_nt: TGCGCCAGCAGCTATACAGGGGGCCTTCATAATTCACCCCTCCACTTT
cdr3_aa: CASSYTGGLHNSPLHF
clone_size: -
j_call: TRBJ1-6
d_call: TRBD1
v_call: TRBV5-1

cdr3_nt: TGTGCCAGCAGTTACCCTGCAGGGGGGCGCACTGAAGCTTTCTTT
cdr3_aa: CASSYPAGGRTEAFF
clone_size: -
j_call: TRBJ1-1
d_call: TRBD1
v_call: TRBV6-2/TRBV6-3

cdr3_nt: TGTGCCAGCAGCTTAGCCCCGGGAGGGCCTCAGAACGAGCAGTACTTC
cdr3_aa: CASSLAPGGPQNEQYF
clone_size: -
j_call: TRBJ2-7
d_call: TRBD2
v_call: TRBV7-9

cdr3_nt: TGTGCCAGCAGCGGCAGGGGGCGGAATGAAAAACTGTTTTTT
cdr3_aa: CASSGRGRNEKLFF
clone_size: -
j_call: TRBJ1-4
d_call: TRBD1
v_call: TRBV2

cdr3_nt: TGTGCCAGCAGTTCGAGCTCAGAGCAGTACTTC
cdr3_aa: CASSSSSEQYF
clone_size: -
j_call: TRBJ2-7
d_call: -
v_call: TRBV12-3/TRBV12-4

cdr3_nt: TGTGCCAGCAGCTTATCTCAGGCGGGGGGGCTGTACGAGCAGTACTTC
cdr3_aa: CASSLSQAGGLYEQYF
clone_size: -
j_call: TRBJ2-7
d_call: TRBD2
v_call: TRBV7-2

cdr3_nt: TGTGCCACCAGTGGTGCCGGGACAGGGGAAAATTCACCCCTCCACTTT
cdr3_aa: CATSGAGTGENSPLHF
clone_size: -
j_call: TRBJ1-6
d_call: TRBD1
v_call: TRBV24-1

cdr3_nt: TGTGCCAGCAGTTTAGCGGGGTCCTACGAGCAGTACTTC
cdr3_aa: CASSLAGSYEQYF
clone_size: -
j_call: TRBJ2-7
d_call: -
v_call: TRBV27

cdr3_nt: TGTGCCAGCAGCTTAGGACAGGGGGCGTATGGCTACACCTTC
cdr3_aa: CASSLGQGAYGYTF
clone_size: -
j_call: TRBJ1-2
d_call: TRBD1
v_call: TRBV5-6